This T cell receptor (beta chain) is from a study of CD8 T cells in ankylosing spondylitis listed by TCRdb under 2017. Regarding the research as a whole: The study set out to find disease-linked TCR variants by profiling T cell receptor beta repertoires in ankylosing spondylitis patients and healthy donors. Peripheral blood was sampled, and synovial fluid was also collected from ankylosing spondylitis patients. The whole study cohort included some 100 healthy donors and 20 to 25 ankylosing spondylitis patients.

This clonotype was observed many times. Its antigen specificity is not known. The record has no base qualities; no much larger clone is one base away. The V end loses 1 base and the J end loses 2 bases, and a stretch of 11 bases separates them. From a lookup of the germline V gene (reference sequence), CDR1 and CDR2 are LNHNV and YYDKDF. Its CDR3 holds 15 amino acids, cysteine through phenylalanine. Solely the CDR3 DNA is kept, with 45 bases framed from the first base. TCRdb names Illumina HiSeq 2500 as the instrument used. TCR beta libraries were prepared by quantitative 5'-RACE with molecular barcodes. For the original study's pipeline: A new computational method, built on a probabilistic model of VDJ rearrangement, was used to identify disease-linked TCR variants. TCRdb trimmed the raw reads at Q25, called clones with MiXCR and kept productive beta chains. Each CDR3 protein appears once, grouped with its most common genes and DNA. V and J calls and clone size were set by TCRdb, not the authors. For this sample there are around 130,000 distinct CDR3 sequences; roughly 15% appear just once. In total, the top ten clones hold 2.5% to 3% of the sample.

Overall study results and their limits: Some of the motif variants had been reported before in the synovial fluid and blood of reactive arthritis patients, a finding that suggests common disease-initiation mechanisms. A TCR beta motif of fewer than 10 highly homologous amino acid variants appeared characteristic of blood from ankylosing spondylitis patients. The disease-linked clones showed a CD8+ phenotype and occurred at relatively low frequencies in peripheral blood. The disease-linked clones were reported to be significantly enriched in matched synovial fluid samples from ankylosing spondylitis patients.

This clonotype originated in a female donor with ankylosing spondylitis or in good health (not recorded which). Sequenced input: blood, either unsorted or a sorted T cell fraction (not recorded which). The receptor chain draws on TRBV15 and TRBJ2-5, with no reliable assignment of the D segment. The CDR3 protein sequence reads: CATSRGFPGQETQYF. DNA sequence: TGTGCCACCAGCAGAGGTTTCCCGGGTCAAGAGACCCAGTACTTC. Here the CDR3 is joined to the reference TRBV15 and TRBJ2-5 genes, and the full variable domain is: DAMVIQNPRYQVTQFGKPVTLSCSQTLNHNVMYWYQQKSSQAPKLLFHYYDKDFNNEADTPDNFQSRRPNTSFCFLDIRSPGLGDTAMYLCATSRGFPGQETQYFGPGTRLLVL.